This T cell receptor (beta chain) comes out of a study of Graves' ophthalmopathy and Graves' hyperthyroidism. The length of the CDR3 is 13 residues. Trimming cost V 3 bases and J 7 bases, with 12 bases left between them. The germline V gene has CDR1 MGHDK and CDR2 SYGVNS. For repertoire sequencing, the TCR beta CDR3 regions were amplified from RNA transcripts. RT-PCR was first run with HTBI primers, then multiplex PCR in a second round. TCRdb itself ran the multiplex PCR reads through MiXCR, one entry per CDR3 protein. The sample lists hundreds of thousands of distinct CDR3 sequences, 35% to 50% occurring once.

The receptor was derived from an adult man with Graves' ophthalmopathy. The specimen was peripheral blood. The chain combines TRBV25-1 with TRBJ1-2, with unresolved D. For the CDR3, the DNA is TGTGCCAGCAGTGATTACGGGTTCTCTGGCTACACCTTC. It is translated as CASSDYGFSGYTF.